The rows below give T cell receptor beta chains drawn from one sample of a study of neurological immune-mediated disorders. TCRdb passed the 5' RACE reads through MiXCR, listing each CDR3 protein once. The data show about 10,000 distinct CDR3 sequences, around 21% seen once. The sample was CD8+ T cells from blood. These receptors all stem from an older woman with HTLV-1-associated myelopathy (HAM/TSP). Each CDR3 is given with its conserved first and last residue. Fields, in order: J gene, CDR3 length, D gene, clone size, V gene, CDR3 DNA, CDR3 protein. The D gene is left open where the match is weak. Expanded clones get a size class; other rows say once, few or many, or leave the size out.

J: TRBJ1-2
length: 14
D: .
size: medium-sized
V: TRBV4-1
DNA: TGCGCCAGCAGCCACAGCATGATTTCCTATGGCTACACCTTC
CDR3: CASSHSMISYGYTF

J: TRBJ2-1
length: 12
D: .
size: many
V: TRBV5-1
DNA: TGCGCCAGCAGCTTGAGGGGCGATGAGCAGTTCTTC
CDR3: CASSLRGDEQFF

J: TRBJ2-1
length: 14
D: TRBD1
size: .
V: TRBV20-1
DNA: TGCAGTGCACCGACAGGGGGGGCGGCCAATGAGCAGTTCTTC
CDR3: CSAPTGGAANEQFF

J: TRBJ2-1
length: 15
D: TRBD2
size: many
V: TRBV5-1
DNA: TGCGCCAGCAGCTTGGGACTAGCGGGGGGCAATGAGCAGTTCTTC
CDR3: CASSLGLAGGNEQFF

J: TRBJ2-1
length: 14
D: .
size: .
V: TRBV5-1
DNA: TGCGCCAGCAGCCCCTCCGGGACACCCAATGAGCAGTTCTTC
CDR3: CASSPSGTPNEQFF

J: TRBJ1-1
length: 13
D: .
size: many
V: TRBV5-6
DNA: TGTGCCAGCAGCTTGGAGGGTAAGACTGAAGCTTTCTTT
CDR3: CASSLEGKTEAFF

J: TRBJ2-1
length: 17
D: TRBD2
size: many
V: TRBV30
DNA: TGTGCCTGGAGTGATCCTAGCGGGTTACGCTCCTACAATGAGCAGTTCTTC
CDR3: CAWSDPSGLRSYNEQFF

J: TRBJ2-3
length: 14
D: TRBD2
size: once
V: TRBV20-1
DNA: TGCAGTGTTCCGACTAGCGGGGTCACAGATACGCAGTATTTT
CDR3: CSVPTSGVTDTQYF

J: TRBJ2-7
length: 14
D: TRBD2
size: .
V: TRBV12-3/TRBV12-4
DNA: TGTGCCAGCAAGGCTAGCGGGGGAACCTACGAGCAGTACTTC
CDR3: CASKASGGTYEQYF

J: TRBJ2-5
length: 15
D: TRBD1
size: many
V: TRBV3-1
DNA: TGTGCCAGCAGCCAAGGGACAGGGGGCATGGGGACCCAGTACTTC
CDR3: CASSQGTGGMGTQYF

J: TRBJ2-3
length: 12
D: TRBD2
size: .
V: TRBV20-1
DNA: TGCAGTGCTAGTTTGGGGGGGGTTACGCAGTATTTT
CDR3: CSASLGGVTQYF

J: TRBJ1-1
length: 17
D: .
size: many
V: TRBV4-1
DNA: TGCGCCAGCAGCCAAGATGGGAGACATTTCAGTAAGCCTGAAGCTTTCTTT
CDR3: CASSQDGRHFSKPEAFF

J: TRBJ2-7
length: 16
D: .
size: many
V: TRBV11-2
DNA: TGTGCCAGCAGCCGATGGGCAGGGTCCAGCTCCTACGAGCAGTACTTC
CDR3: CASSRWAGSSSYEQYF

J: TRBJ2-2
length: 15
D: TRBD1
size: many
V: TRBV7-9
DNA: TGTGCCAGCAGCCTCAGACAGGGGGGCACCGGGGAGCTGTTTTTT
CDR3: CASSLRQGGTGELFF

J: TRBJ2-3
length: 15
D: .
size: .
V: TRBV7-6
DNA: TGTGCCAGCAGCCCTGAGCGGAGGAGAGCAGATACGCAGTATTTT
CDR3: CASSPERRRADTQYF

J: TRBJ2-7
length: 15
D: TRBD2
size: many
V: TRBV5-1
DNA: TGCGCCAGCAGCCTGACGGGTACTAGCGGGTACGAGCAGTACTTC
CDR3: CASSLTGTSGYEQYF

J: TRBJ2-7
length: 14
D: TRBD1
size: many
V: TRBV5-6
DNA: TGTGCCAGCAGCGCATATACAGGGGTCTACGAGCAGTACTTC
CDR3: CASSAYTGVYEQYF

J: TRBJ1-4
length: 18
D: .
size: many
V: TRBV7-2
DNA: TGTGCCAGCAGCTTAGTCAGGGCTGGGCTAGTGGCTAATGAAAAACTGTTTTTT
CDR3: CASSLVRAGLVANEKLFF

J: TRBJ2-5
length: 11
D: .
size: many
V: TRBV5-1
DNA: TGCGCCAGTACGAGAGAAGAGACCCAGTACTTC
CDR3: CASTREETQYF

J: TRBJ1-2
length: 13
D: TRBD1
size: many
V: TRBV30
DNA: TGTGCCTGGGGTCCGGGACAGAAAAATGGCTACACCTTC
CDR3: CAWGPGQKNGYTF

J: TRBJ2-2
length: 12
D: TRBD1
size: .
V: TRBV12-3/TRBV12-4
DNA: TGTGCCAGCAGTGCACACAGGGGGAAGCTGTTTTTT
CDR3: CASSAHRGKLFF

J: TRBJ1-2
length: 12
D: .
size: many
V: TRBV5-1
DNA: TGCGCCAGCAGTGAGGGCGGCTATGGCTACACCTTC
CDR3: CASSEGGYGYTF

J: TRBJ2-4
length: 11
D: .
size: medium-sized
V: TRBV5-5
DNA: TGTGCCAGCACCCAAGGAAACATTCAGTACTTC
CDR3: CASTQGNIQYF

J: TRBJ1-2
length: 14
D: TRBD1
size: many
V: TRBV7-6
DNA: TGTGCCAGCAGCTTAGAGGGGACAGGCTATGGCTACACCTTC
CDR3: CASSLEGTGYGYTF

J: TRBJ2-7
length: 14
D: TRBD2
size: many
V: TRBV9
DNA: TGTGCCAGCAGCGGAGGCGGGGGGAACTACGAGCAGTACTTC
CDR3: CASSGGGGNYEQYF

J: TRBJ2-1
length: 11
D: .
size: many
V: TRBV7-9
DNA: TGTGCCAGCAGCTCCAGAGTGGAGCAGTTCTTC
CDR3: CASSSRVEQFF

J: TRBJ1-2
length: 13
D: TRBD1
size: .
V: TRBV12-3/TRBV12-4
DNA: TGTGCCAGCAGTGCGACAGGGTCCTATGGCTACACCTTC
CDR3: CASSATGSYGYTF

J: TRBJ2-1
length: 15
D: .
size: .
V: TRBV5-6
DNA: TGTGCCAGCAGCTTGTTTATACTAGGGGTCCACGAGCAGTTCTTC
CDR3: CASSLFILGVHEQFF

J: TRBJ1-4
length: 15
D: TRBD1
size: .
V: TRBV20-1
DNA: TGCAGTGCTAGAGATCCGGGACAGGGAACCGAAAAACTGTTTTTT
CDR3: CSARDPGQGTEKLFF

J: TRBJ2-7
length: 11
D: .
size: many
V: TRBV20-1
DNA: TGCAGTGTTTCCAGTTACTACGAGCAGTACTTC
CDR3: CSVSSYYEQYF

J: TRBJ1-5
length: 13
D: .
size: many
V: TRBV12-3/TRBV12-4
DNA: TGTGCCAGCAGTTTAGTATTAGGACAGCCCCAGCATTTT
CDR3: CASSLVLGQPQHF

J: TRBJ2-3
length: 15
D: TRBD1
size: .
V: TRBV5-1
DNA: TGCGCCAGCAGCGAGTGGGACAGGGTGACAGATACGCAGTATTTT
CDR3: CASSEWDRVTDTQYF

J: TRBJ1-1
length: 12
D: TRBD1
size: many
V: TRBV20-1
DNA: TGCAGTGCTCTCAGGGGGGACACTGAAGCTTTCTTT
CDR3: CSALRGDTEAFF

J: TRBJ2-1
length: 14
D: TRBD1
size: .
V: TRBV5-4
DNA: TGTGCCAGCAGCTTTTCACAGGGGGCCAATGAGCAGTTCTTC
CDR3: CASSFSQGANEQFF

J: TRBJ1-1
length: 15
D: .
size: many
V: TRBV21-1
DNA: TGTGCCAGCAGCAAAGTCTCCGGGAGTTGCACTGAAGCTTTCTTT
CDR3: CASSKVSGSCTEAFF

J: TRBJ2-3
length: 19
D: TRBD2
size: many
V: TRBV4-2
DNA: TGTGCCAGCAGCCCCTTGGGACTAGCGGGGGGCCCGGGCACAGATACGCAGTATTTT
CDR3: CASSPLGLAGGPGTDTQYF

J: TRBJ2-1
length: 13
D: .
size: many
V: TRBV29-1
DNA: TGCAGCGTTGAAGATAGGCTCCCCAATGAGCAGTTCTTC
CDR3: CSVEDRLPNEQFF

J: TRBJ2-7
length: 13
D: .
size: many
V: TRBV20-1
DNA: TGCAGTGCTAGAGGGGGACTTTCCTACGAGCAGTACTTC
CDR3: CSARGGLSYEQYF

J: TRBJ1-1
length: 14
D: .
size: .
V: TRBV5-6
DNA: TGTGCCAGCAGCTCTACAGGGCACCCGTTAGATGCTTTCTTT
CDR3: CASSSTGHPLDAFF

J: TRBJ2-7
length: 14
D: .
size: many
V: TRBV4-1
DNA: TGCGCCAGCAGCCTTGGGCCCAGAGCCTACGAGCAGTACTTC
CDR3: CASSLGPRAYEQYF